One sample yielded the 9 T cell receptor beta chains listed below, sequenced in a study of T cell repertoires in cytomegalovirus infection (dated by TCRdb to the late 2010s). TCRdb names Illumina HiSeq 1500 as the instrument used. In-frame beta chains were kept once TCRdb had trimmed the public reads at Q25 with fastp and called clones with MiXCR. One record per CDR3 amino acid sequence lists the most common genes and DNA. Within this sample are about 140,000 distinct CDR3 sequences, with roughly 6% of them counted one time only. Approximately 18% of the sample is taken by the ten largest. Sequencing was performed on PBMCs. These receptors were obtained from a human donor in good health (CMV status not recorded). Some clones in this sample may be carry-over from other donors' samples.

The sample holds many counts of this clonotype. The V gene is TRBV7-2, the J gene TRBJ2-4, with no clear D. The CDR3 consists of 12 residues. CDR1 SGHTA and CDR2 FQGNSA come from the germline V gene. Trimming took off 5 bases at V and 6 bases at J, with 8 bases between the two ends. CDR3 DNA: TGTGCCAGCAGCCTCAACAGAAACATTCAGTACTTC. Encoded protein: CASSLNRNIQYF.

This clonotype was detected many times. This chain links TRBV7-9 with TRBJ1-4, with 9 bases that match TRBD1. The CDR3 has 16 amino acids. Trimming removed 5 bases from V and 8 bases from J; junction bases left unmatched: 12. CDR1 is SEHNR, CDR2 FQNEAQ, per germline (reference sequence). CDR3 residues: CASSVTGQGHIEKLFF. The DNA of the CDR3 is TGTGCCAGCAGCGTAACGGGACAGGGACATATAGAAAAACTGTTTTTT.

The table lists this clonotype with many counts. V gene TRBV20-1 combines with J gene TRBJ2-2, with no clear D. This CDR3 comprises 14 residues. The germline gives CDR1 DFQATT, CDR2 SNEGSKA (reference sequence). Trimming removed 5 bases at V and 6 bases at J, with 16 bases between. Here the CDR3 reads CSAPRSGQPGELFF. CDR3 DNA: TGCAGTGCTCCTCGATCGGGCCAGCCCGGGGAGCTGTTTTTT.

This chain joins TRBV12-3 or TRBV12-4 and TRBJ1-5, with unresolved D. The CDR3 contains 13 residues. Trimming took 2 bases from V and 7 from J, leaving 9 bases between them. CDR3 sequence reads: CASSLFGGQPQHF. CDR3 DNA sequence: TGTGCCAGCAGTTTATTCGGTGGCCAGCCCCAGCATTTT.

This clonotype has a count of ten or more. The rearrangement joins TRBV7-2 to TRBJ2-5; D remains unclear. V lost 1 base and J lost 5, with 11 bases in between. The CDR3 runs to 14 residues. Germline V gene data show CDR1 as SGHTA and CDR2 as FQGNSA. This chain's CDR3 is CASSLDGFGETQYF. CDR3 bases: TGTGCCAGCAGCTTAGATGGGTTCGGGGAGACCCAGTACTTC.

This clonotype was detected ten times or more. The V gene is TRBV7-6, the J gene TRBJ1-6; D is possibly TRBD1 (6 bases). Germline CDR1 is SGHVS and CDR2 is FNYEAQ. This CDR3 is built from 16 residues. V gave up 1 base and J gave up 6 bases, with 13 bases separating them. The CDR3 DNA follows: TGTGCCAGCAGCTTAGACCGGACAGAGGCTAATTCACCCCTCCACTTT. It encodes CASSLDRTEANSPLHF.

This clonotype was detected a few times. The chain combines TRBV14 with TRBJ2-5, with D perhaps matching TRBD1 or TRBD2 (5 bases each). V was clipped by 3 bases and J by 9 bases, with 20 bases between them. CDR3 length: 15 residues. CDR1 is SGHDN, CDR2 FVKESK, per germline. The CDR3 nucleotides are TGTGCCAGCAGCCACGCTACCCGGGGCTTCGGGCCCCAGTACTTC. The encoded protein is CASSHATRGFGPQYF. Variable domain in full (rest from reference TRBV14 and TRBJ2-5): EAGVTQFPSHSVIEKGQTVTLRCDPISGHDNLYWYRRVMGKEIKFLLHFVKESKQDESGMPNNRFLAERTGGTYSTLKVQPAELEDSGVYFCASSHATRGFGPQYFGPGTRLLVL.

This clonotype has at least ten counts. The chain recombines TRBV20-1 with TRBJ2-3; the D gene could be TRBD1 or TRBD2 (5 bases each). Trimming pared 4 bases from V and 2 bases from J, leaving 13 bases between. Germline CDR1 DFQATT, CDR2 SNEGSKA (reference sequence). The CDR3 runs to 14 residues. Here the CDR3 DNA reads TGCAGTGCTACGTCCCGGGACCACACAGATACGCAGTATTTT. Encoded protein: CSATSRDHTDTQYF.

This clonotype was seen repeatedly, ten times or more. The chain combines TRBV19 with TRBJ1-4; D is perhaps TRBD1 (5 bases). CDR1 and CDR2 (germline): LNHDA, SQIVND (reference sequence). With 6 bases removed from V and 6 bases from J, the gap between germline ends came to 17 bases. The CDR3 has 15 residues. For the CDR3, the DNA is TGTGCCAGTAGCCCCGGCGGGGGGAAACATGAAAAACTGTTTTTT. Translation: CASSPGGGKHEKLFF.